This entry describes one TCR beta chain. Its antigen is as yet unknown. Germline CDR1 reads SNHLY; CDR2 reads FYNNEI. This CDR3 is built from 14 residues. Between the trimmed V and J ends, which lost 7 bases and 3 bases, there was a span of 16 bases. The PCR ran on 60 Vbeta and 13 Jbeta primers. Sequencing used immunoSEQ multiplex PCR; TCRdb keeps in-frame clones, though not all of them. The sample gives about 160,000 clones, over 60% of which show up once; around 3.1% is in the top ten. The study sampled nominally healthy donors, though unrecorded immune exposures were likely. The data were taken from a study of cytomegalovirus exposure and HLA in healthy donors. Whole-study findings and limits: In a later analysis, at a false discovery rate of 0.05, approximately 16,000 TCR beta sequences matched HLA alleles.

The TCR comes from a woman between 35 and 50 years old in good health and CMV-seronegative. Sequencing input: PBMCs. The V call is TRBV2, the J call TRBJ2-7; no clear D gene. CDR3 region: CASTRQVRHYEQYF. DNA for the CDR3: TGTGCCAGCACCAGGCAGGTGCGACACTACGAGCAGTACTTC. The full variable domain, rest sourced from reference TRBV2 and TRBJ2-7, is EPEVTQTPSHQVTQMGQEVILRCVPISNHLYFYWYRQILGQKVEFLVSFYNNEISEKSEIFDDQFSVERPDGSNFTLKIRSTKLEDSAMYFCASTRQVRHYEQYFGPGTRLTVT.